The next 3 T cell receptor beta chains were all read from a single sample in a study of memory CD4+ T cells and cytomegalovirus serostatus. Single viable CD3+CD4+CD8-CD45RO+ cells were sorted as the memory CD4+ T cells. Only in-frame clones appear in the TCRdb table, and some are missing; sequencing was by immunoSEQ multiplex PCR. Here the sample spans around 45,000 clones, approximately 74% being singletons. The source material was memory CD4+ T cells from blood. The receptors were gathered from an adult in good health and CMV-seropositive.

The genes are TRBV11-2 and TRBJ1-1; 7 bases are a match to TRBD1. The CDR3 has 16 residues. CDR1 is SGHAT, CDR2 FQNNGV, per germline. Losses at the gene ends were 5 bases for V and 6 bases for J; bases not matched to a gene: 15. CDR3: CASSTLSWDRHPEAFF. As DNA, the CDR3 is TGTGCCAGCAGCACCCTTTCGTGGGACAGACACCCTGAAGCTTTCTTT. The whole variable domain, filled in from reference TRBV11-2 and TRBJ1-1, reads EAGVAQSPRYKIIEKRQSVAFWCNPISGHATLYWYQQILGQGPKLLIQFQNNGVVDDSQLPKDRFSAERLKGVDSTLKIQPAKLEDSAVYLCASSTLSWDRHPEAFFGQGTRLTVV.

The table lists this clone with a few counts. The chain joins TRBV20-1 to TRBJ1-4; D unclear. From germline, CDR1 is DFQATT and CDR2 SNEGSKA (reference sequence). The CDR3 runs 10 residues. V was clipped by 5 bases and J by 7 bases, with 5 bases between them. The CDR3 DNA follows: TGCAGTGCTTCGGGTGAAAAACTGTTTTTT. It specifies CSASGEKLFF.

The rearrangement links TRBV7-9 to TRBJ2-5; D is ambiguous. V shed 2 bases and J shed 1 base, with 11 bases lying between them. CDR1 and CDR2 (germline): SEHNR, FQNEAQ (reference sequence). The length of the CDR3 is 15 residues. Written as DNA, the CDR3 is TGTGCCAGCAGCTTAAATGGGCAACCCCAAGAGACCCAGTACTTC. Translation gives CASSLNGQPQETQYF.